Shown below are 16 T cell receptor beta chains from a single sample sequenced in a study of blood T cell repertoires in COVID-19. TCRdb keeps only in-frame clones here, not all; method: immunoSEQ multiplex PCR. The sample consists of around 63,000 clones, 81% of them appearing once. The material sequenced was peripheral blood. Receptors originate from a woman of 80 years or more with active or convalescent COVID-19.

V gene TRBV5-1 combines with J gene TRBJ1-1; unclear D gene. Germline CDR1 and CDR2: SGHRS and YFSETQ. The CDR3 consists of 13 residues. V was trimmed by 0 bases and J by 1 base, leaving 4 bases between them. The CDR3 here is CASSLAGNTEAFF. Written as DNA, the CDR3 is TGCGCCAGCAGCTTGGCAGGGAACACTGAAGCTTTCTTT.

This clone was seen just once. This chain links TRBV2 with TRBJ2-3; TRBD2 matches at 9 bases. Germline CDR1 reads SNHLY; CDR2 reads FYNNEI. This CDR3 comprises 15 residues. Trimming cost V 6 bases and J 4 bases; bases outside gene matches: 8. CDR3 nucleotide sequence: TGTGCCAGCAGGGGCGGCGGGGGGGCCCCAGATACGCAGTATTTT. The encoded protein is CASRGGGGAPDTQYF.

The chain links TRBV6-5 to TRBJ1-6; D call uncertain. Trimming shortened V by 6 bases and J by 6 bases, and 12 bases separated the two germline ends. The CDR3 spans 14 residues. Germline assignment: CDR1 MNHEY and CDR2 SVGAGI. The CDR3 region has the DNA TGTGCCAGCAGCCAAGAGGCTTCTAATTCACCCCTCCACTTT. It translates to CASSQEASNSPLHF.

The chain couples TRBV5-8 to TRBJ2-7; 7 bases line up with TRBD1. After removal of 0 bases from V and 0 bases from J, the junction contained 3 bases not matched to a gene. The CDR3 spans 15 residues. CDR1 is SGHTS and CDR2 is YDEGEE in the germline V gene. CDR3 residues: CASSLGDSLSYEQYF. In DNA, the CDR3 is TGTGCCAGCAGCTTGGGGGACAGCCTCTCCTACGAGCAGTACTTC.

The chain recombines TRBV4-3 with TRBJ2-3; TRBD2 might be the D (5 bases). This CDR3 contains 14 residues. The ends were cut back, 4 bases at V and 2 bases at J, with 10 bases in the middle. Germline CDR1 and CDR2: LGHNA and YSLEER. The CDR3 DNA follows: TGCGCCAGCAGCCCCGATGGACTCACAGATACGCAGTATTTT. Protein: CASSPDGLTDTQYF.

The rearrangement links TRBV3-1 (or the pseudogene TRBV3-2) to TRBJ1-4; D remains unclear. The CDR3 consists of 17 residues. Trimming left V 1 base short and J 5 bases short, with 17 bases between. Germline CDR1 LGHDT, CDR2 YNNKEL (reference sequence). CDR3 protein: CASSQVVGRAVNEKLFF. The CDR3 coding sequence is TGTGCCAGCAGCCAAGTTGTCGGGCGGGCCGTGAATGAAAAACTGTTTTTT.

This clone was counted between two and nine times. The chain combines TRBV9 with TRBJ2-3, with TRBD2 matching over 14 bases. Germline trimming cut 2 bases from V and 4 bases from J; bases unmatched to any gene: 3. Germline V CDR1 and CDR2: SGDLS, YYNGEE. The CDR3 loop spans 16 amino acids. The CDR3 DNA is TGTGCCAGCAGCGTTCAGACTAGCGGGGGGGCAGATACGCAGTATTTT. Residues: CASSVQTSGGADTQYF.

This clone was counted a few times. V and J are TRBV6-6 and TRBJ2-5; D perhaps matches TRBD1 (6 bases). Germline assignment: CDR1 MNHNY and CDR2 SVGAGI (reference sequence). Trimming pared 6 bases from V and 6 bases from J, leaving 26 bases between. CDR3 size: 17 residues. The CDR3 DNA sequence: TGTGCCAGCAGACGATGCAGGGGCCCGCGGTTTGGGAAGACCCAGTACTTC. Translation gives CASRRCRGPRFGKTQYF.

V usage is TRBV5-1 and J usage is TRBJ2-1; 10 nucleotides agree with TRBD2. Germline CDR1 SGHRS, CDR2 YFSETQ. V was clipped by 6 bases and J by 6 bases; unmatched bases: 15. The CDR3 consists of 17 residues. CDR3 nucleotides: TGCGCCAGCACCCACCTATCTAGCGGGGGCCCGGGCAATGAGCAGTTCTTC. This sequence encodes CASTHLSSGGPGNEQFF. The whole variable domain, remainder taken from reference TRBV5-1 and TRBJ2-1, is KAGVTQTPRYLIKTRGQQVTLSCSPISGHRSVSWYQQTPGQGLQFLFEYFSETQRNKGNFPGRFSGRQFSNSRSEMNVSTLELGDSALYLCASTHLSSGGPGNEQFFGPGTRLTVL.

V gene TRBV10-2 combines with J gene TRBJ1-5; unclear D gene. The ends were cut back, 1 base at V and 3 bases at J, with 7 bases in the middle. The CDR3 is made up of 14 amino acids. From germline, CDR1 is WSHSY and CDR2 SAAADI. Here the CDR3 DNA reads TGCGCCAGCAGTGAGTGGGCAGTCAATCAGCCCCAGCATTTT. This encodes CASSEWAVNQPQHF.

This clone was counted a single time. V is TRBV5-1 and J is TRBJ2-5; tentative D call: TRBD1 (6 bases). The CDR3 covers 14 residues. Germline CDR1 SGHRS, CDR2 YFSETQ. The germline V and J ends were trimmed by 1 base and 3 bases, with 10 bases remaining between them. For the CDR3, the DNA is TGCGCCAGCAGCTTGTCAGGGGCTGAAGAGACCCAGTACTTC. Translated: CASSLSGAEETQYF.

This rearrangement joins TRBV13 to TRBJ2-1, with TRBD1 identical over 8 bases. Germline CDR1 reads PRHDT; CDR2 reads FYEKMQ (reference sequence). The CDR3 contains 18 residues. V lost 1 base and J lost 9; bases outside the gene matches: 17. CDR3 sequence (DNA): TGTGCCAGCAGCTTAGCTTCCGGAGGGACAGGCCCAGACGGTGAGCAGTTCTTC. Translation: CASSLASGGTGPDGEQFF. Based on the CDR3 plus reference TRBV13 and TRBJ2-1, the full variable domain is AAGVIQSPRHLIKEKRETATLKCYPIPRHDTVYWYQQGPGQDPQFLISFYEKMQSDKGSIPDRFSAQQFSDYHSELNMSSLELGDSALYFCASSLASGGTGPDGEQFFGPGTRLTVL.

The chain is built from TRBV11-2 and TRBJ2-3; 9 positions match TRBD2. CDR3 length equals 17 residues. Per germline, CDR1 SGHAT and CDR2 FQNNGV. V was pared by 0 bases and J by 7 bases, with 11 bases of the junction left unmatched. This CDR3 is CASSLDLASGVSNTQYF. The DNA of the CDR3 is TGTGCCAGCAGCTTAGATTTGGCTAGCGGGGTCTCGAATACGCAGTATTTT. The full variable domain, in which reference TRBV11-2 and TRBJ2-3 provide the parts outside the CDR3, is EAGVAQSPRYKIIEKRQSVAFWCNPISGHATLYWYQQILGQGPKLLIQFQNNGVVDDSQLPKDRFSAERLKGVDSTLKIQPAKLEDSAVYLCASSLDLASGVSNTQYFGPGTRLTVL.

The chain carries TRBV28 and TRBJ1-5; 9 nucleotides agree with TRBD1. The trim removed 5 bases at V and 1 base at J, leaving 6 bases unmatched. CDR3 length equals 16 residues. CDR1 MDHEN and CDR2 SYDVKM come from the germline V gene. CDR3 sequence (DNA): TGTGCCAGCAGTATCCGGACAGGGGCGAGCAATCAGCCCCAGCATTTT. Its protein is CASSIRTGASNQPQHF.

The rearrangement uses TRBV5-1 and TRBJ2-3; TRBD2 matches 9 bases. Germline V gives CDR1 SGHRS, CDR2 YFSETQ. CDR3 length: 14 residues. V was pared by 8 bases and J by 0 bases, with 4 bases of the junction left unmatched. Written as DNA, the CDR3 is TGCGCCAGTTTAGCGGGGGCCAGCACAGATACGCAGTATTTT. This gives the protein CASLAGASTDTQYF.

The genes are TRBV5-1 and TRBJ2-3; D uncertain. Germline lookup yields CDR1 SGHRS and CDR2 YFSETQ. This CDR3 spans 14 amino acids. The V end was cut by 4 bases, the J end by 2 bases, with 11 bases between. CDR3 DNA: TGCGCCAGCAGCCCGAGCCGTGCCACAGATACGCAGTATTTT. Amino acid sequence: CASSPSRATDTQYF.